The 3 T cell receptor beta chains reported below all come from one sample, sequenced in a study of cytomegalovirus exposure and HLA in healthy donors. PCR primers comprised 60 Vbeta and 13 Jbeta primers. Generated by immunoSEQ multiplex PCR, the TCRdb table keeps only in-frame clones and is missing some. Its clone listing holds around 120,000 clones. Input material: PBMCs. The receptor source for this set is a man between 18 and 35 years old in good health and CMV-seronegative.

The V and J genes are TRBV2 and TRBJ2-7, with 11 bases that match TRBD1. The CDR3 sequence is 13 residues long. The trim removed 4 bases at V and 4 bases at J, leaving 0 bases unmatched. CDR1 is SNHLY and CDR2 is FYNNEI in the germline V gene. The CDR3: CASSGDRGYEQYF. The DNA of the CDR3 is TGTGCCAGCAGTGGGGACAGGGGGTACGAGCAGTACTTC.

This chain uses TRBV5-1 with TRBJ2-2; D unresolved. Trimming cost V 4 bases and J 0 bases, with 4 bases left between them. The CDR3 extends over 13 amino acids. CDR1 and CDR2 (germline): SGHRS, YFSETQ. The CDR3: CASSLTNTGELFF. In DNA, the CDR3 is TGCGCCAGCAGCCTAACGAACACCGGGGAGCTGTTTTTT.

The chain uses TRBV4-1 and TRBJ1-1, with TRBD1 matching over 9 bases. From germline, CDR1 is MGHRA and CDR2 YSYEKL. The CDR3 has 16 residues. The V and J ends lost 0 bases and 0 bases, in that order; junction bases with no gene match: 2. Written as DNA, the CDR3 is TGCGCCAGCAGCCAAGAGACAGGGGGATTGAACACTGAAGCTTTCTTT. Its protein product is CASSQETGGLNTEAFF.